This T cell receptor beta chain was identified during a study of blood T cell repertoires in COVID-19. The overall study: COVID-19 samples, acute and convalescent, were from the United States, Italy and Spain.

In the study's own analysis: For nucleated cells, counts were estimated from reference gene primer amplification. Measured with immunoSEQ multiplex PCR; TCRdb has only the in-frame clones, and not every one. The V and J calls and clone size come from that table; D and trimming were worked out from the DNA. The table shows 250,000 or so clones, with approximately 86% occurring only once. Germline trimming cut 3 bases from V and 4 bases from J; bases unmatched to any gene: 2. The CDR3 is made up of 13 amino acids. Germline V gene sequence: CDR1 MGHRA, CDR2 YSYEKL. This chain links TRBV4-1 with TRBJ2-5; 7 nucleotides align to TRBD2. The TCR sequence derives from a man aged 40-49 years with active or convalescent COVID-19. Sequencing was performed on peripheral blood. The CDR3 loop is CASSQGGGETQYF. In DNA form, the CDR3 reads TGCGCCAGCAGCCAGGGCGGGGGAGAGACCCAGTACTTC.